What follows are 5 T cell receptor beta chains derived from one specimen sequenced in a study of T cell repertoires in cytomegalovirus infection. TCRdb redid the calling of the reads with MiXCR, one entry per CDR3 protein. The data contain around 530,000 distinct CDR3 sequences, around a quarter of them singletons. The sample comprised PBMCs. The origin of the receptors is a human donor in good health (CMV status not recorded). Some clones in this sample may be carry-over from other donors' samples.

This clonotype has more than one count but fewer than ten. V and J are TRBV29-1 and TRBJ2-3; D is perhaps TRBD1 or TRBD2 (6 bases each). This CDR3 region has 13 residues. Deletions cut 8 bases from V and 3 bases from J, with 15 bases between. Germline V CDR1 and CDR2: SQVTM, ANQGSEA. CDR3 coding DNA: TGCAGCTACGGTGGGGGGCCAACAGATACGCAGTATTTT. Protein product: CSYGGGPTDTQYF.

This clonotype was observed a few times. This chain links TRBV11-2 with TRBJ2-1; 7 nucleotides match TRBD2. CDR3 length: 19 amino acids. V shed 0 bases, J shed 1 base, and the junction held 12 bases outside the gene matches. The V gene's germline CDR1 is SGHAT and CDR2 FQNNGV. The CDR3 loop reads CASSLDRQSGAPSYNEQFF. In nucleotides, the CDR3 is TGTGCCAGCAGCTTAGATAGGCAGAGCGGGGCTCCTTCCTACAATGAGCAGTTCTTC.

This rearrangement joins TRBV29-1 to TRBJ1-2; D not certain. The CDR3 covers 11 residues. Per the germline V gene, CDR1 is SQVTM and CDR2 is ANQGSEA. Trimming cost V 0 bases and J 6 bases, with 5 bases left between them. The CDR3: CSVEDRDGYTF. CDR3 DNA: TGCAGCGTTGAAGATAGGGATGGCTACACCTTC.

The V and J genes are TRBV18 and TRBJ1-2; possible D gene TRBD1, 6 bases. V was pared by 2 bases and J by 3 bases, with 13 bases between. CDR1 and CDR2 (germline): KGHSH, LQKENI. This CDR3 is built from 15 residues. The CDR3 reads CASSPAAGADYGYTF. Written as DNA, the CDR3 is TGTGCCAGCTCACCAGCGGCGGGGGCGGACTATGGCTACACCTTC.

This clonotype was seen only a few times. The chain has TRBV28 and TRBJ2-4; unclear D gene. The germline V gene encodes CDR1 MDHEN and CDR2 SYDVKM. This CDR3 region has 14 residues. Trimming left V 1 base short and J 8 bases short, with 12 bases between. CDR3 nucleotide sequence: TGTGCCAGCAGTTTATCCTACCTCCTCCACATTCAGTACTTC. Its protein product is CASSLSYLLHIQYF.